The entry that follows covers one TCR beta chain sequence. Its target antigen remains unknown. Base quality data are lacking; no much larger clone is found one base away. The immunoSEQ multiplex PCR assay was used to generate TCR libraries, with TCR-beta and/or TCR-alpha/delta assays applied to each sample. The amplified TCR libraries were sequenced using the Illumina high-throughput platform. In the paper's pipeline: Clustering and dimensionality reduction relied on pairwise TCRdist distances among GMM-specific receptors from T cells that were either sorted ex vivo or expanded in vitro. Each clinical repertoire was scored by mean NN-distance, the average TCRdist to the nearest 10% of tetramer-positive reference sequences. GEM TCR motif frequency was computed as the fraction of unique TCRs matching known GEM sequences by V/J usage and CDR3 length. Active tuberculosis was classified by linear discriminant analysis with leave-one-out cross-validation, implemented in scikit-learn. The immuneACCESS repertoire file appears here via TCRdb, limited to in-frame rearrangements. These files lack a portion of the clones; in checked studies, under half of the deficit traces to unresolved V genes, and the cause of the others is not known. From that table come the V and J calls and clone size; the DNA was used to work out D and trimming. The sample has roughly 31,000 clones on record, 86% of them singletons. Clones ranked in the top ten supply more than 4.5% of the sample.

From its cysteine to its phenylalanine, the CDR3 spans 15 amino acids. Only the CDR3 DNA stays, 45 bases, in frame from base 1. CDR1 and CDR2 were assigned from the germline V gene as SGDLS and YYNGEE. V and J are truncated by 4 bases and 1 base respectively, leaving an intervening sequence of 14 bases. The data were obtained in a study of T cells in tuberculosis (dated by TCRdb to the late 2010s). At the level of the whole study: To characterize T cells specific for the mycobacterial lipid antigen glucose monomycolate (GMM), the study used CD1B tetramers together with high-throughput TCR immunosequencing. PBMC from patients with active tuberculosis were archived either before the start of standard anti-tuberculosis treatment or within 7 days of starting that treatment. A South African clinical cohort compared IGRA-negative adolescents, IGRA-positive adolescents with latent tuberculosis and adults with active tuberculosis, about ten per group. Broader findings and caveats from the paper: Compared with IGRA-negative controls, TCR-alpha repertoires from active tuberculosis had smaller mean NN-distances to GMM-specific TCRs, which suggests clonal expansion of these TCRs. Clinical samples were selected based on which cryopreserved specimens were available, and the active tuberculosis cases were adults whereas the controls were adolescents. The smaller NN-distances were partly driven by shorter CDR3-alpha lengths in active tuberculosis patients, and the difference for TCR-beta did not reach statistical significance. Using GEM motif frequencies, a classifier achieved 70% accuracy, whereas a classifier built on the diverse GMM-specific repertoire got to nearly 90% accuracy (AUROC 0.8 to 0.95).

The time point label here, explained by the study, means: new active TB diagnosis, blood taken before or within 7 days of starting treatment. The active tuberculosis patients were newly diagnosed, HIV-seronegative South African adults aged 18 years or older. Confirmation of active tuberculosis came from positive sputum smear microscopy and/or a positive M. tuberculosis culture. Unsorted cryopreserved PBMC were immunosequenced, covering on average around 94,000 T cells per clinical donor. The TCR originated in an adult with tuberculosis. Here the sequenced sample was PBMCs, taken at tuberculosis diagnosis. The sequence joins TRBV9 to TRBJ2-5, and the D gene may be TRBD2, 5 bases matching. The nucleotides read TGTGCCAGCAGCCCAGGAGGACGCCTCCAAGAGACCCAGTACTTC. This encodes CASSPGGRLQETQYF.